A single count supports the clone carrying this TCR beta chain. The antigen remains undetermined. In the PCR, 60 Vbeta and 13 Jbeta primers were used. TCRdb's copy holds only in-frame clones and misses some; the assay was immunoSEQ multiplex PCR. This sample yields more than 95,000 clones, of which 75% to 85% are seen a single time; about 2.2% belongs to the top ten. The data derive from a study of cytomegalovirus exposure and HLA in healthy donors. Study-level points and caveats: TCR beta chains numbering some 160 were designated cytomegalovirus-associated. In a later analysis, HLA-associated beta chains showed higher expansion and lower generation probabilities than comparable chains. Rates of TCR association differed by HLA locus in a later analysis, with DRB1 highest and HLA-C lowest.

The V and J ends lost 2 bases and 10 bases, in that order; junction bases with no gene match: 10. Germline-derived CDR1 and CDR2 are SGHDT and YYEEEE. The CDR3 runs 15 residues. This TCR came from a young man in good health and CMV-seronegative. The chain has TRBV5-6 and TRBJ2-1; 9 bases match TRBD2. The sample taken for sequencing was PBMCs. As DNA, the CDR3 is TGTGCCAGCAGCTTAAGAGCGGGAGGACCGGCCGAGCAGTTCTTC. Protein product: CASSLRAGGPAEQFF.